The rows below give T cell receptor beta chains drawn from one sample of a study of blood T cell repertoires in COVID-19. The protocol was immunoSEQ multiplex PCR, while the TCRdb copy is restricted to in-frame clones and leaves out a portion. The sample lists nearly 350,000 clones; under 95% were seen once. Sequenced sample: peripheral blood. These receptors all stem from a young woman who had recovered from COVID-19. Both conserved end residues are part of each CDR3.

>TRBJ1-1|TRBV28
CASSGGGNTEAFF
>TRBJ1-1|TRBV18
CATARGSDTEAFF
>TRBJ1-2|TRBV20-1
CSANPAGGYTF
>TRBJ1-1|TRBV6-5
CASSYVGLDEAFF
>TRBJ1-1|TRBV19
CASSPRNTEAFF
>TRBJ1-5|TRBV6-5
CASTGQGGSNQPQHF
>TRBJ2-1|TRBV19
CASSIDSYNEQFF
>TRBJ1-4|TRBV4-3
CASSQGQGREKLFF
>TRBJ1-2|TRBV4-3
CASSQDPPTGVNYGYTF
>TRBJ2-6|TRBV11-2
CASSLRTSGANVLTF
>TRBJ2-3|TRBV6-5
CASSRQNTDTQYF
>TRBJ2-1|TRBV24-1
CATTSGQSNHEQFF
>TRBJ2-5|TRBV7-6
CASSAFRGGETQYF
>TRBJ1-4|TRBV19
CASSPDRGGEKLFF
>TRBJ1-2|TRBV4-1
CASSQEGLQGVYDGYTF
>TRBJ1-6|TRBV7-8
CASSLYHRGRSVNSPLHF
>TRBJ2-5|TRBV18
CASSPTQGLLETQYF
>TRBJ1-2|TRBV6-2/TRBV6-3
CASSELEGVEVYGYTF
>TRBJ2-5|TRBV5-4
CASSLGYGRERAETQYF
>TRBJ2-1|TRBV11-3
CASSLDSSGYNEQFF
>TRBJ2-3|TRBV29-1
CSVEFPGGDTQYF
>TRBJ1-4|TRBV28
CASSLPRQGDGEKLFF
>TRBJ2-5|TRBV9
CASSAQMTGGYETQYF
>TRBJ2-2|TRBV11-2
CASSLDRVVPLF
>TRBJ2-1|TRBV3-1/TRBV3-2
CASSQGLMSSYNEQFF
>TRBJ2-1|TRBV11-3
CASSLDRSSYNEQFF
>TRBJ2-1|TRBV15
CATSRDLTSGVFEQFF
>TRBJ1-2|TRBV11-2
CASSLGPRGYGYTF
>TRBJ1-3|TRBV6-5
CASSVSTGTGNTIYF
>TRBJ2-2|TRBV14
CASSQNSRAGELFF
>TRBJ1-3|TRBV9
CASSVRTDPGNTIYF
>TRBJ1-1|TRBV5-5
CASSFPGTGNTEAFF
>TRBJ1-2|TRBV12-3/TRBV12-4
CAARRTPGDGYTF
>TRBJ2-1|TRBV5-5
CASSLSLAGGEEQFF
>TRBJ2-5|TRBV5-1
CASSLVTAQETQYF
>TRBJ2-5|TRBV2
CASSDSGLGETQYF
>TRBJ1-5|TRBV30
CAWSGGTGGGNQPQHF